Listed below are T cell receptor beta chains from one sample, sequenced in a study of blood T cell repertoires in COVID-19. Sequencing was performed with immunoSEQ multiplex PCR; in TCRdb, only in-frame clones are kept and a portion is missing. Of a few hundred thousand clones listed, about 90% were seen once; the top ten hold over 0.8%. The source material was PBMCs or T cells enriched from blood (not recorded which). The receptors here all came from a young woman who had recovered from COVID-19. The CDR3 runs from the conserved cysteine through the conserved F or W. Each record gives: CDR3 protein, CDR3 DNA, V gene, D gene, J gene, clone size. D genes are given only for firm matches. The size of a clone is reported for some rows only, either as once, few or many, or as a class for expanded clones.

CDR3: CASSPLGLAQDTQYF; DNA: TGTGCCAGCAGCCCACTGGGACTAGCCCAGGATACGCAGTATTTT; V: TRBV3-1/TRBV3-2; D: TRBD2; J: TRBJ2-3; size: -
CDR3: CASSLAGGYQPQHF; DNA: TGTGCCAGCAGTTTAGCGGGAGGTTATCAGCCCCAGCATTTT; V: TRBV28; D: -; J: TRBJ1-5; size: few
CDR3: CASSSSPGQGSYEQYF; DNA: TGTGCCAGCAGCTCCAGTCCGGGACAGGGATCCTACGAGCAGTACTTC; V: TRBV28; D: TRBD1; J: TRBJ2-7; size: -
CDR3: CASSLGGSADTIYF; DNA: TGTGCCAGCAGTTTGGGAGGGTCGGCGGACACCATATATTTT; V: TRBV28; D: -; J: TRBJ1-3; size: -
CDR3: CASSFDRNSYEQYF; DNA: TGTGCCAGCAGTTTTGACAGGAACTCCTACGAGCAGTACTTC; V: TRBV27; D: -; J: TRBJ2-7; size: -
CDR3: CASRSGGPSTDTQYF; DNA: TGTGCCAGCAGGTCGGGGGGGCCGAGCACAGATACGCAGTATTTT; V: TRBV7-7; D: TRBD2; J: TRBJ2-3; size: -
CDR3: CASSLWGDSTNEKLFF; DNA: TGTGCCAGCAGTTTATGGGGGGACAGCACTAATGAAAAACTGTTTTTT; V: TRBV28; D: TRBD1; J: TRBJ1-4; size: -
CDR3: CASSQVGGNQPQHF; DNA: TGTGCCAGTAGCCAGGTAGGGGGCAATCAGCCCCAGCATTTT; V: TRBV19; D: -; J: TRBJ1-5; size: -
CDR3: CASRGGTSTDTQYF; DNA: TGTGCCAGCAGGGGGGGGACTAGCACAGATACGCAGTATTTT; V: TRBV2; D: TRBD2; J: TRBJ2-3; size: -
CDR3: CATSQNTEAFF; DNA: TGTGCCACCAGCCAGAACACTGAAGCTTTCTTT; V: TRBV15; D: -; J: TRBJ1-1; size: -
CDR3: CSVERGAGKTEAFF; DNA: TGCAGCGTTGAACGGGGGGCGGGGAAGACTGAAGCTTTCTTT; V: TRBV29-1; D: -; J: TRBJ1-1; size: -
CDR3: CASSVPSAASGELFF; DNA: TGTGCCAGCAGTGTTCCTAGCGCGGCCAGCGGGGAGCTGTTTTTT; V: TRBV28; D: -; J: TRBJ2-2; size: -
CDR3: CSVEDPKGQGAYGYTF; DNA: TGCAGCGTTGAAGACCCCAAAGGACAGGGGGCCTATGGCTACACCTTC; V: TRBV29-1; D: TRBD1; J: TRBJ1-2; size: -
CDR3: CATRQGPEAFF; DNA: TGTGCCACCCGACAGGGCCCTGAAGCTTTCTTT; V: TRBV12-3/TRBV12-4; D: TRBD1; J: TRBJ1-1; size: -
CDR3: CASSLTLLAGVDEQYF; DNA: TGCGCCAGCAGCCTGACCTTACTAGCGGGTGTCGACGAGCAGTACTTC; V: TRBV4-3; D: TRBD2; J: TRBJ2-7; size: -
CDR3: CASNIDRTNYGYTF; DNA: TGTGCCAGCAATATCGACAGGACCAACTATGGCTACACCTTC; V: TRBV6-1; D: -; J: TRBJ1-2; size: -
CDR3: CASSTDRNEKLFF; DNA: TGCGCCAGCAGCACGGACAGGAACGAAAAACTGTTTTTT; V: TRBV5-1; D: TRBD1; J: TRBJ1-4; size: -
CDR3: CASSFARGQGRTDTQYF; DNA: TGTGCCAGTAGTTTTGCCCGGGGACAGGGACGCACAGATACGCAGTATTTT; V: TRBV19; D: TRBD1; J: TRBJ2-3; size: -
CDR3: CASSARGGHQPQHF; DNA: TGTGCCAGCAGCGCTAGGGGCGGACATCAGCCCCAGCATTTT; V: TRBV9; D: -; J: TRBJ1-5; size: -
CDR3: CASSLEGRGYNSPLHF; DNA: TGTGCCAGCAGCTTAGAGGGTAGGGGCTATAATTCACCCCTCCACTTT; V: TRBV7-6; D: -; J: TRBJ1-6; size: -
CDR3: CASRFQGGTGELFF; DNA: TGTGCCAGCCGATTCCAGGGTGGGACCGGGGAGCTGTTTTTT; V: TRBV2; D: -; J: TRBJ2-2; size: -
CDR3: CASSVDGEPGNQPQHF; DNA: TGTGCCAGCAGCGTAGATGGAGAACCGGGCAATCAGCCCCAGCATTTT; V: TRBV9; D: -; J: TRBJ1-5; size: -
CDR3: CASSWAGTELSYEQYF; DNA: TGCGCCAGCAGCTGGGCCGGGACAGAGCTTTCCTACGAGCAGTACTTC; V: TRBV5-1; D: TRBD1; J: TRBJ2-7; size: -
CDR3: CASSQGQGAKIGYEQYF; DNA: TGTGCCAGCAGCCAAGGCCAGGGGGCAAAGATTGGGTACGAGCAGTACTTC; V: TRBV3-1/TRBV3-2; D: TRBD1; J: TRBJ2-7; size: -
CDR3: CASRPLVNEKLFF; DNA: TGTGCCAGCAGGCCTTTAGTAAATGAAAAACTGTTTTTT; V: TRBV11-3; D: -; J: TRBJ1-4; size: -
CDR3: CASSRGLNYGYTF; DNA: TGTGCCAGCAGCCGAGGGTTAAACTATGGCTACACCTTC; V: TRBV27; D: -; J: TRBJ1-2; size: -
CDR3: CASSETGLSGYNEQFF; DNA: TGCGCCAGCAGTGAGACAGGGTTGAGCGGATACAATGAGCAGTTCTTC; V: TRBV10-1; D: -; J: TRBJ2-1; size: -
CDR3: CASRTGQGNYGYTF; DNA: TGTGCCAGTAGAACGGGACAGGGGAACTATGGCTACACCTTC; V: TRBV19; D: TRBD1; J: TRBJ1-2; size: -
CDR3: CASSQGGLGNTIYF; DNA: TGTGCCAGCAGCCAAGGGGGGCTCGGAAACACCATATATTTT; V: TRBV3-1/TRBV3-2; D: -; J: TRBJ1-3; size: -
CDR3: CAWSYVGQSEANVLTF; DNA: TGTGCCTGGAGTTATGTTGGACAGTCGGAGGCCAACGTCCTGACTTTC; V: TRBV30; D: -; J: TRBJ2-6; size: few
CDR3: CASSIGGGGTDTQYF; DNA: TGTGCCAGTAGTATAGGTGGGGGGGGCACAGATACGCAGTATTTT; V: TRBV19; D: TRBD2; J: TRBJ2-3; size: -
CDR3: CASTFTTGAINEKLFF; DNA: TGTGCCAGCACTTTTACAACAGGGGCAATTAATGAAAAACTGTTTTTT; V: TRBV28; D: TRBD1; J: TRBJ1-4; size: -
CDR3: CASNPNWGGTEAFF; DNA: TGTGCCAGCAACCCTAACTGGGGAGGGACTGAAGCTTTCTTT; V: TRBV27; D: -; J: TRBJ1-1; size: -
CDR3: CATSSGGYYEQYF; DNA: TGTGCCACCTCTAGCGGGGGTTACTACGAGCAGTACTTC; V: TRBV5-4; D: TRBD2; J: TRBJ2-7; size: -
CDR3: CASSLGSGGLYNEQFF; DNA: TGCGCCAGCAGCTTGGGTAGCGGGGGGCTATACAATGAGCAGTTCTTC; V: TRBV5-1; D: TRBD2; J: TRBJ2-1; size: -
CDR3: CASRPTPDKDEKLFF; DNA: TGTGCCAGCAGACCTACTCCGGACAAAGATGAAAAACTGTTTTTT; V: TRBV7-2; D: -; J: TRBJ1-4; size: -
CDR3: CATSRDSQDRRSSGANVLTF; DNA: TGTGCCACCAGCAGAGATTCCCAAGACAGGAGAAGCTCTGGGGCCAACGTCCTGACTTTC; V: TRBV15; D: -; J: TRBJ2-6; size: many
CDR3: CASSAGTGIGYTF; DNA: TGTGCCAGCAGCGCCGGGACAGGGATTGGCTACACCTTC; V: TRBV28; D: TRBD1; J: TRBJ1-2; size: -
CDR3: CASSPSSGDSKYTQYF; DNA: TGTGCCAGCAGCCCCAGTAGCGGGGACTCCAAATATACGCAGTATTTT; V: TRBV11-3; D: TRBD2; J: TRBJ2-3; size: -
CDR3: CASSLGRTVSTDTQYF; DNA: TGTGCCAGCAGCTTAGGTAGGACAGTTAGCACAGATACGCAGTATTTT; V: TRBV11-2; D: -; J: TRBJ2-3; size: once
CDR3: CASSLLAGGDNEQFF; DNA: TGTGCCAGCAGTCTATTAGCGGGGGGCGACAATGAGCAGTTCTTC; V: TRBV28; D: TRBD2; J: TRBJ2-1; size: -
CDR3: CASSQGTGGVPQHF; DNA: TGTGCCAGCAGCCAGGGGACAGGTGGAGTGCCCCAGCATTTT; V: TRBV3-1/TRBV3-2; D: TRBD1; J: TRBJ1-5; size: -
CDR3: CASSLGGTGSVEQYF; DNA: TGCGCCAGCAGCTTGGGGGGGACAGGGAGCGTCGAGCAGTACTTC; V: TRBV5-1; D: TRBD1; J: TRBJ2-7; size: -
CDR3: CASGTNRGYEQYF; DNA: TGTGCCAGCGGAACGAACAGGGGTTACGAGCAGTACTTC; V: TRBV12-3/TRBV12-4; D: TRBD1; J: TRBJ2-7; size: once
CDR3: CASSYSAQIPYEQYF; DNA: TGTGCCAGCAGTTACTCGGCACAGATTCCCTACGAGCAGTACTTC; V: TRBV6-7; D: -; J: TRBJ2-7; size: -
CDR3: CASSQDRDSNQPQHF; DNA: TGTGCCAGCAGCCAAGACCGGGATAGCAATCAGCCCCAGCATTTT; V: TRBV4-2; D: -; J: TRBJ1-5; size: -
CDR3: CASSPYRRQGVGLQYF; DNA: TGTGCCAGCAGTCCGTACCGACGACAAGGGGTAGGGCTCCAGTACTTC; V: TRBV27; D: -; J: TRBJ2-7; size: -
CDR3: CASSQGGTGGEKLFF; DNA: TGTGCCAGCAGCCAAGGAGGGACAGGGGGTGAAAAACTGTTTTTT; V: TRBV3-1/TRBV3-2; D: TRBD1; J: TRBJ1-4; size: once
CDR3: CASRQGSEAFF; DNA: TGTGCCAGCCGACAAGGATCTGAAGCTTTCTTT; V: TRBV28; D: -; J: TRBJ1-1; size: -
CDR3: CASSPLQGATEAFF; DNA: TGTGCCAGCTCACCTCTCCAGGGGGCCACTGAAGCTTTCTTT; V: TRBV18; D: TRBD1; J: TRBJ1-1; size: -
CDR3: CASSDWAGSDQPQHF; DNA: TGCGCCAGCAGTGATTGGGCAGGGTCCGATCAGCCCCAGCATTTT; V: TRBV10-2; D: -; J: TRBJ1-5; size: -
CDR3: CSASPSGGPTRREQYF; DNA: TGCAGTGCTAGTCCTAGCGGGGGCCCTACTCGACGGGAGCAGTACTTC; V: TRBV20-1; D: TRBD2; J: TRBJ2-7; size: once
CDR3: CASRSGEVLGNIQYF; DNA: TGTGCCAGTAGGAGTGGGGAGGTGCTTGGAAACATTCAGTACTTC; V: TRBV19; D: -; J: TRBJ2-4; size: few
CDR3: CASSLGLAGTSNTGELFF; DNA: TGCGCCAGCAGCTTGGGACTAGCGGGGACATCGAACACCGGGGAGCTGTTTTTT; V: TRBV5-1; D: TRBD2; J: TRBJ2-2; size: -
CDR3: CASSLVGRASTDTQYF; DNA: TGCGCCAGCAGCTTGGTCGGCAGGGCAAGCACAGATACGCAGTATTTT; V: TRBV5-1; D: -; J: TRBJ2-3; size: -
CDR3: CASSQGLVNTGELFF; DNA: TGTGCCAGCAGCCAGGGGCTAGTCAACACCGGGGAGCTGTTTTTT; V: TRBV3-1/TRBV3-2; D: -; J: TRBJ2-2; size: -
CDR3: CASSPGGSGGPYNEQFF; DNA: TGTGCCAGCAGCCCAGGAGGTAGCGGGGGACCCTACAATGAGCAGTTCTTC; V: TRBV7-8; D: TRBD2; J: TRBJ2-1; size: -
CDR3: CASSLRAARDRGNSPLHF; DNA: TGCGCCAGCAGCTTGAGAGCGGCGCGGGACAGGGGGAATTCACCCCTCCACTTT; V: TRBV5-1; D: TRBD1; J: TRBJ1-6; size: -